One sample yielded the 29 T cell receptor beta chains listed below, sequenced in a study of T cells after yellow fever vaccination. Using its own MiXCR run on the 5' RACE reads, TCRdb lists one record per CDR3 protein. The sample records hundreds of thousands of distinct CDR3 sequences, around an eighth being singletons. This sample comprised PBMCs, obtained on the day of the yellow fever booster vaccination. The receptors come from a young man who received the YFV17D yellow fever vaccine.

This chain joins TRBV3-1 and TRBJ2-1; 11 bases are shared with TRBD2. Germline CDR1 reads LGHDT; CDR2 reads YNNKEL (reference sequence). This CDR3 is built from 16 residues. The junction had 7 bases not matched to a gene; V was cut back by 6 bases and J by 3 bases. CDR3 DNA: TGTGCCAGCAGAGAGACCGGGACTAGCGGCTACAATGAGCAGTTCTTC. Translation gives CASRETGTSGYNEQFF.

The CDR3: CASSPPNLVSPLHF. DNA of the CDR3: TGTGCCAGCAGCCCACCCAATTTGGTTTCACCCCTCCACTTT. The chain carries TRBV7-2 and TRBJ1-6, with unresolved D. Trimming removed 5 bases from V and 9 bases from J, with 14 bases in between. The CDR3 is 14 residues long. CDR1 is SGHTA and CDR2 is FQGNSA in the germline V gene.

This chain links TRBV7-2 with TRBJ2-6, with 7 bases fitting TRBD1. Germline V CDR1 and CDR2: SGHTA, FQGNSA. The J segment lost 4 bases and the V segment lost 0 bases, leaving 3 bases of the junction unmatched. The length of the CDR3 is 16 residues. CDR3 DNA: TGTGCCAGCAGCTTAGCTAGGGGGCTCGGGGCCAACGTCCTGACTTTC. It translates to CASSLARGLGANVLTF.

This rearrangement joins TRBV15 to TRBJ1-6; 7 bases agree with TRBD1. Germline CDR1 and CDR2: LNHNV and YYDKDF (reference sequence). The CDR3 contains 14 residues. The V and J ends lost 4 bases and 9 bases, in that order; junction bases with no gene match: 6. The CDR3 coding sequence is TGTGCCACCAGCACCGGGACAGCAATTTCACCCCTCCACTTT. It translates to CATSTGTAISPLHF.

The rearrangement joins TRBV19 to TRBJ2-2; D not resolved. Germline V gives CDR1 LNHDA, CDR2 SQIVND (reference sequence). V shed 5 bases and J shed 6 bases, with 13 bases lying between them. The CDR3 consists of 14 residues. CDR3 coding DNA: TGTGCCAGTAGTGTAGGATACGAGTCCGGGGAGCTGTTTTTT. This codes for CASSVGYESGELFF.

This clonotype was counted a few times. The rearrangement links TRBV19 to TRBJ1-1, with 7 bases that match TRBD1. CDR3 length: 13 residues. The germline CDR1 and CDR2 sequences are LNHDA and SQIVND (reference sequence). The ends lost 7 bases at V and 5 bases at J; junction bases unmatched: 7. The CDR3 DNA reads TGTGCCAGTAATCAGGGGGTGGGGACTGAAGCTTTCTTT. Its protein is CASNQGVGTEAFF.

The chain employs TRBV5-1 and TRBJ2-1; maybe TRBD2 (6 bases). The ends were cut back, 5 bases at V and 5 bases at J, with 14 bases in the middle. The germline CDR1 and CDR2 sequences are SGHRS and YFSETQ. The CDR3 contains 14 residues. In DNA form, the CDR3 reads TGCGCCAGCAGAACCAGTAGCGGCGACAATGAGCAGTTCTTC. As protein: CASRTSSGDNEQFF.

There are many counts of this clonotype. The chain is built from TRBV12-3 or TRBV12-4 and TRBJ2-7, with 9 bases lining up with TRBD2. V lost 5 bases to trimming and J lost 0 bases; unmatched junction nucleotides: 2. CDR3 length: 14 amino acids. The CDR3 loop reads CASSHSGSSYEQYF. CDR3 DNA sequence: TGTGCCAGCAGTCATAGCGGGAGCTCCTACGAGCAGTACTTC.

This clonotype has at least ten counts. The chain has TRBV5-1 and TRBJ1-2; D ambiguous. Trimming removed 4 bases from V and 8 bases from J, with 21 bases in between. Germline-derived CDR1 and CDR2 are SGHRS and YFSETQ. CDR3 length equals 15 residues. The DNA for the CDR3 is TGCGCCAGCAGCCAAAACGCTCCGGGTTCTTCCGGCTACACCTTC. Translating gives CASSQNAPGSSGYTF.

The J gene is TRBJ2-1, the V gene TRBV11-2; 8 bases match TRBD1. Trimming cost V 6 bases and J 4 bases; bases outside gene matches: 11. CDR3 length: 16 amino acids. Germline lookup yields CDR1 SGHAT and CDR2 FQNNGV. As DNA, the CDR3 is TGTGCCAGCAGGCCAGTCGGGACAGGATCATACAATGAGCAGTTCTTC. Its translation: CASRPVGTGSYNEQFF.

This clonotype was seen a few times. Germline and junction disagree at one end, which may indicate a read error. The chain has TRBV4-3 and TRBJ2-5; 9 nucleotides agree with TRBD1. Looked up from germline, CDR1 is LGHNA and CDR2 is YSLEER. The CDR3 contains 11 residues. The CDR3 reads CASSHIWDRAF. In DNA form, the CDR3 reads TGCGCCAGCAGCCATATCTGGGACAGGGCCTTC.

This chain links TRBV3-1 with TRBJ1-5, with unresolved D. Germline V gene sequence: CDR1 LGHDT, CDR2 YNNKEL (reference sequence). V shed 4 bases and J shed 3 bases, with 7 bases lying between them. This CDR3 contains 13 residues. CDR3 protein: CASSPDTNQPQHF. The CDR3 nucleotides read TGTGCCAGCAGCCCCGACACCAATCAGCCCCAGCATTTT.

This clonotype turned up a few times. This chain uses TRBV28 with TRBJ1-4; TRBD1 matches at 9 bases. The germline V gene encodes CDR1 MDHEN and CDR2 SYDVKM. Unmatched junction bases numbered 3, after V lost 6 bases and J lost 4 bases. There are 14 residues in the CDR3. In DNA form, the CDR3 reads TGTGCCAGCAGGACAGGGGGGGGTAATGAAAAACTGTTTTTT. It is translated as CASRTGGGNEKLFF.

This clonotype has a handful of counts. DNA for the CDR3: TGCAGCGTTCGTCTAGCGGGGAACACCGGGGAGCTGTTTTTT. Protein sequence: CSVRLAGNTGELFF. This rearrangement joins TRBV29-1 to TRBJ2-2, with 8 bases identical to TRBD2. Trimming cost V 5 bases and J 1 base; bases outside gene matches: 3. Germline CDR1 reads SQVTM; CDR2 reads ANQGSEA. The CDR3 is made up of 14 amino acids.

CDR3 DNA sequence: TGCGCCAGCAGCGTCCGACTAGCGGGAAGAAGCGAGCAGTACTTC. Translated, it gives CASSVRLAGRSEQYF. The rearrangement joins TRBV4-3 to TRBJ2-7, with TRBD2 matching over 11 bases. The CDR3 length is 15 residues. Germline V gives CDR1 LGHNA, CDR2 YSLEER. With 5 bases clipped from V and 6 bases from J, the junction kept 9 bases outside the gene matches.

V and J are TRBV27 and TRBJ2-3; TRBD2 agrees at 7 bases. Germline V gene lookup returns CDR1 MNHEY and CDR2 SMNVEV (reference sequence). V lost 1 base, J lost 1 base, and 2 bases stayed unmatched. The CDR3 contains 15 residues. The DNA for the CDR3 is TGTGCCAGCAGTTTATTCGGACTAGGCACAGATACGCAGTATTTT. Amino acids: CASSLFGLGTDTQYF.

This clonotype was counted a few times. This sequence joins TRBV23-1 and TRBJ2-7, with TRBD2 as a possible D gene (6 bases). TRBV23-1 is filed as an ORF, its function uncertain. V was cut by 0 bases and J by 2 bases, with 14 bases left in between. The CDR3 runs 16 residues. The DNA of the CDR3 is TGCGCCAGCAGTCAATCGGGGCGGGGCGGCACCTACGAGCAGTACTTC. Translated, it gives CASSQSGRGGTYEQYF.

This clonotype was seen a handful of times. V usage is TRBV20-1 and J usage is TRBJ2-7, with D possibly called TRBD1 or TRBD2 (5 bases each). CDR1 is DFQATT, CDR2 SNEGSKA, per germline (reference sequence). V was clipped by 7 bases and J by 0 bases, with 10 bases between them. The CDR3 is made up of 12 amino acids. CDR3 in amino acids: CSVGRYSYEQYF. CDR3 DNA sequence: TGCAGTGTGGGACGGTACTCCTACGAGCAGTACTTC.

This clonotype was seen ten or more times. The rearrangement joins TRBV28 to TRBJ2-3; D not certain. The CDR3 runs to 13 residues. Looked up from germline, CDR1 is MDHEN and CDR2 is SYDVKM. V shed 8 bases and J shed 2 bases, with 11 bases lying between them. CDR3 nucleotide sequence: TGTGCCAGCGGAGTAGGGTTCACAGATACGCAGTATTTT. Encoded protein: CASGVGFTDTQYF.

CDR3 protein: CASSRGTGDDTQYF. The CDR3, as DNA: TGTGCCAGCTCCCGGGGGACAGGGGACGATACGCAGTATTTT. The chain is built from TRBV18 and TRBJ2-3, with 10 positions matching TRBD1. Germline CDR1 and CDR2: KGHSH and LQKENI. The CDR3 has 14 residues. V gave up 6 bases and J gave up 6 bases; unmatched junction bases: 6.

Turning to this clonotype: Compared with germline, one end of the junction differs, possibly owing to a read error. The gene calls are TRBV5-4 and TRBJ2-5; TRBD1 agrees at 7 bases. Germline-derived CDR1 and CDR2 are SGHNT and YYREEE (reference sequence). CDR3 length: 14 residues. The CDR3 bases are TGTGCCAGCAGCGGATGGGACAGCCAACAGACCCAGTACTTC. Translated: CASSGWDSQQTQYF.

This clonotype was observed many times. This chain uses TRBV12-3 or TRBV12-4 with TRBJ2-1; no firm D call. V lost 6 bases, J lost 12 bases, and 12 bases lay in between. This CDR3 comprises 11 residues. This chain's CDR3 is CASSGLGGQFF. DNA for the CDR3: TGTGCCAGCAGCGGGCTGGGTGGGCAGTTCTTC.

This clonotype was counted a few times. The chain is built from TRBV3-1 and TRBJ2-2; 14 positions match TRBD2. Germline CDR1 reads LGHDT; CDR2 reads YNNKEL (reference sequence). J was trimmed by 3 bases and V by 10 bases; bases with no gene match: 7. The CDR3 extends over 16 amino acids. CDR3 nucleotides: TGTGCCACACGACTAGCGGGAGGGCCAGACACCGGGGAGCTGTTTTTT. Its protein is CATRLAGGPDTGELFF.

CDR3 DNA sequence: TGTGCCAGCAGTCCCCGACAGGGTCGGGGTACGCAGTATTTT. Protein product: CASSPRQGRGTQYF. The chain recombines TRBV12-3 or TRBV12-4 with TRBJ2-3, with 7 bases lining up with TRBD1. V shed 5 bases, J shed 8 bases, and the junction held 10 bases outside the gene matches. CDR3 length equals 14 residues.

This clonotype was observed a handful of times. J is TRBJ1-1 and V is TRBV5-4, with D unclear. CDR1 and CDR2 (germline): SGHNT, YYREEE (reference sequence). V was trimmed by 0 bases and J by 5 bases, leaving 5 bases between them. The CDR3 loop spans 12 amino acids. The CDR3 is CASSLAPTEAFF. The DNA for the CDR3 is TGTGCCAGCAGCTTGGCCCCAACTGAAGCTTTCTTT.

This clonotype has a handful of counts. The chain links TRBV10-2 to TRBJ2-3; D possibly corresponds to TRBD2 (6 bases). In germline, CDR1 is WSHSY, CDR2 SAAADI. With 6 bases removed from V and 0 bases from J, the gap between germline ends came to 13 bases. This CDR3 has 15 residues. The chain's CDR3 is CASRAGTSSTDTQYF. The CDR3, as DNA: TGCGCCAGCAGGGCCGGGACTTCTAGCACAGATACGCAGTATTTT.

The rearrangement uses TRBV12-3 or TRBV12-4 and TRBJ2-1; D unresolved. V lost 8 bases and J 7 bases, leaving 12 bases between the germline ends. The CDR3 has 12 residues. CDR3 in DNA: TGTGCCAGCTCCCGGGCGAGGAATGAGCAGTTCTTC. Translation gives CASSRARNEQFF.

The DNA of the CDR3 is TGTGCCAGCAGTCTGAAGGGCGAGCAGTACTTC. Protein: CASSLKGEQYF. J is TRBJ2-7 and V is TRBV6-5; D uncertain. The ends were cut back, 5 bases at V and 6 bases at J, with 8 bases in the middle. Germline lookup yields CDR1 MNHEY and CDR2 SVGAGI. CDR3 length: 11 residues.

This clonotype was seen more than once but under ten times. The CDR3 loop is CSARNGQRETQYF. The CDR3 DNA is TGCAGTGCTAGAAACGGACAAAGAGAGACCCAGTACTTC. The V gene is TRBV20-1, the J gene TRBJ2-5, with a possible D match to TRBD1 (5 bases). Germline CDR1 and CDR2: DFQATT and SNEGSKA (reference sequence). V was clipped by 2 bases and J by 4 bases, with 11 bases between them. The CDR3 length is 13 residues.